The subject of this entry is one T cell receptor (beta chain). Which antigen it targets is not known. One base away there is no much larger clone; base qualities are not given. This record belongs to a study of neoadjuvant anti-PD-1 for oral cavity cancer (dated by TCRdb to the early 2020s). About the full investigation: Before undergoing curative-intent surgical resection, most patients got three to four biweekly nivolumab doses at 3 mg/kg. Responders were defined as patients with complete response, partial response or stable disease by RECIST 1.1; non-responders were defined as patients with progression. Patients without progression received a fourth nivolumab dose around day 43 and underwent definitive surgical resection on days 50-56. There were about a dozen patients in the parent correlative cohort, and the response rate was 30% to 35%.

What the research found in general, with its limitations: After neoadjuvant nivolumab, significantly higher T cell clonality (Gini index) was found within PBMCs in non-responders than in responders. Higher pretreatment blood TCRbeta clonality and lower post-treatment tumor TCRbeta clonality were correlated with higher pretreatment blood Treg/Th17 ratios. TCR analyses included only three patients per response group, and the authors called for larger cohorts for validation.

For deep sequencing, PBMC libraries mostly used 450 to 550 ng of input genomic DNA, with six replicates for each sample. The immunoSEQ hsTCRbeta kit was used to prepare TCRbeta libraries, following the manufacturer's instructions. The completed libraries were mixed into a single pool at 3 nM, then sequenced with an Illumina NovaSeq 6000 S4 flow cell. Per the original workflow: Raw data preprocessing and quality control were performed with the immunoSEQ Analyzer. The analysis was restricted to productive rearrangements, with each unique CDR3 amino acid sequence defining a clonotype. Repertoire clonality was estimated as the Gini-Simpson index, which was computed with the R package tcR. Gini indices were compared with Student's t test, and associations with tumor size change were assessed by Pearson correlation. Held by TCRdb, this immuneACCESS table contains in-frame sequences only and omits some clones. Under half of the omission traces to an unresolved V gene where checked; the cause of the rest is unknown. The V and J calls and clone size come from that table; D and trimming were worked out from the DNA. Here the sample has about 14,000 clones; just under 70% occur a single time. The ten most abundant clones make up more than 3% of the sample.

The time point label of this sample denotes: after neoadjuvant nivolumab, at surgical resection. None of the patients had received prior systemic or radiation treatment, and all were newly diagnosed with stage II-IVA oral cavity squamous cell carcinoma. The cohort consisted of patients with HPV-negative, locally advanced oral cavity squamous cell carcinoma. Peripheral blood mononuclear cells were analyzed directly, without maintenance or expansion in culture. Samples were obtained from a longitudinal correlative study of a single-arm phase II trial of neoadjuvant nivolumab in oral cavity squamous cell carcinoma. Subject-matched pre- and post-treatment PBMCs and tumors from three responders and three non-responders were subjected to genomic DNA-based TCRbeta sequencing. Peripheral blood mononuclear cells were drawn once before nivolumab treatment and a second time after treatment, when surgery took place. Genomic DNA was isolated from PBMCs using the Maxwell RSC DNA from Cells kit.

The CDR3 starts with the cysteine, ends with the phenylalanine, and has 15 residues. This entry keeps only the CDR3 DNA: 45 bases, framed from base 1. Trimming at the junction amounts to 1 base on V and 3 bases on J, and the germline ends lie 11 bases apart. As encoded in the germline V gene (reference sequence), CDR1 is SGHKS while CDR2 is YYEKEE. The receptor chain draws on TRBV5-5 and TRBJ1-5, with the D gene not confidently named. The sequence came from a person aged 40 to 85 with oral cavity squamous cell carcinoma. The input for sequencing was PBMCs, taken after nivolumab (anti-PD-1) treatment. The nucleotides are TGTGCCAGCAGCTTGTCCGGGGTTGACAATCAGCCCCAGCATTTT. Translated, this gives CASSLSGVDNQPQHF. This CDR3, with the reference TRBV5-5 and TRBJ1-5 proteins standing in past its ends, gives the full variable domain DAGVTQSPTHLIKTRGQQVTLRCSPISGHKSVSWYQQVLGQGPQFIFQYYEKEERGRGNFPDRFSARQFPNYSSELNVNALLLGDSALYLCASSLSGVDNQPQHFGDGTRLSIL.